These 27 T cell receptor beta chains were all obtained from the same sample, sequenced in a study of resident and recirculating memory T cells in vitiligo. TCRdb's copy holds only in-frame clones and misses some; the assay was immunoSEQ multiplex PCR. The sample has 55,000 to 75,000 clones, 90% to 95% seen once. Sample: blood. These receptors all stem from a male donor with vitiligo.

J is TRBJ2-7 and V is TRBV28; 7 bases line up with TRBD2. Germline CDR1 and CDR2: MDHEN and SYDVKM. CDR3 size: 14 residues. The V gene end was trimmed by 4 bases and the J gene end by 11 bases; junction bases not matched to a gene: 14. The CDR3 loop reads CASSSQRDPLGEYF. The CDR3 nucleotides read TGTGCCAGCAGTTCCCAGCGGGACCCCCTTGGGGAGTACTTC.

This chain uses TRBV11-1 with TRBJ2-4; weak D call: TRBD1 (6 bases). CDR3 size: 14 residues. Trimming removed 2 bases from V and 2 bases from J, with 7 bases in between. Germline values: CDR1 SGHAT, CDR2 FQDESV (reference sequence). In nucleotides, the CDR3 is TGTGCCAGCAGCTTAACAGGGTCCAAAAACATTCAGTACTTC. It is translated as CASSLTGSKNIQYF.

The chain uses TRBV6-1 and TRBJ2-1; D is perhaps TRBD1 (7 bases). This CDR3 is built from 16 residues. Trimming shortened V by 4 bases and J by 1 base, and 14 bases separated the two germline ends. CDR1 is MNHNS and CDR2 is SASEGT in the germline V gene. DNA for the CDR3: TGTGCCAGCAGTGTCCAGGGGGGTCTATCCTACAATGAGCAGTTCTTC. This gives the protein CASSVQGGLSYNEQFF.

Only one count was recorded for this clone. V and J are TRBV28 and TRBJ1-1; D is undetermined. Germline V lookup: CDR1 MDHEN, CDR2 SYDVKM. CDR3 size: 14 residues. Trimming removed 6 bases from V and 1 base from J, with 12 bases in between. CDR3 nucleotides: TGTGCCAGCAGCCCCTTGGCTGGGAACACTGAAGCTTTCTTT. Protein product: CASSPLAGNTEAFF.

The rearrangement joins TRBV6-1 to TRBJ2-7; 11 positions match TRBD2. The trim removed 4 bases at V and 5 bases at J, leaving 4 bases unmatched. The CDR3 contains 14 residues. CDR1 is MNHNS and CDR2 is SASEGT in the germline V gene. CDR3 amino acids: CASSALAGDDEQYF. The DNA of the CDR3 is TGTGCCAGCAGTGCACTAGCGGGGGATGACGAGCAGTACTTC.

This clone appeared once. The gene calls are TRBV5-6 and TRBJ2-1; a weak D match, TRBD1 (5 bases). V lost 2 bases, J lost 0 bases, and 12 bases lay in between. CDR3 length equals 16 residues. Germline V gene lookup returns CDR1 SGHDT and CDR2 YYEEEE. The CDR3 reads CASSFLGVSSYNEQFF. The CDR3 nucleotides are TGTGCCAGCAGCTTCCTAGGGGTTAGCTCCTACAATGAGCAGTTCTTC. The variable domain in full, completed from reference TRBV5-6 and TRBJ2-1, reads DAGVTQSPTHLIKTRGQQVTLRCSPKSGHDTVSWYQQALGQGPQFIFQYYEEEERQRGNFPDRFSGHQFPNYSSELNVNALLLGDSALYLCASSFLGVSSYNEQFFGPGTRLTVL.

This chain uses TRBV11-2 with TRBJ1-1; 10 nucleotides align to TRBD1. Unmatched junction bases numbered 13, after V lost 5 bases and J lost 10 bases. Germline CDR1 SGHAT, CDR2 FQNNGV. This CDR3 has 15 amino acids. The CDR3 loop reads CASSLTGTGASGAFF. The CDR3 region has the DNA TGTGCCAGCAGCCTAACCGGGACAGGGGCGTCTGGAGCTTTCTTT.

J is TRBJ1-3 and V is TRBV28; TRBD1 aligns across 7 bases. The CDR3 is made up of 14 amino acids. Trimming removed 7 bases from V and 2 bases from J; junction bases left unmatched: 5. The germline V gene has CDR1 MDHEN and CDR2 SYDVKM. The CDR3 loop is CASITGTAGNTIYF. The CDR3 DNA is TGTGCCAGCATCACCGGGACAGCTGGAAACACCATATATTTT.

The chain uses TRBV4-2 and TRBJ2-3; D might be TRBD2 (6 bases). Germline V gene sequence: CDR1 LGHNA, CDR2 YNFKEQ. This CDR3 has 17 amino acids. V lost 0 bases, J lost 2 bases, and 15 bases lay in between. CDR3 coding DNA: TGTGCCAGCAGCCAAGATTGGCTGGGGGGTTCCACAGATACGCAGTATTTT. Its translation is CASSQDWLGGSTDTQYF.

J is TRBJ2-1 and V is TRBV7-8; 10 bases map to TRBD1. The germline V gene has CDR1 SGHVS and CDR2 FQNEAQ. The CDR3 consists of 19 residues. V lost 0 bases and J lost 9; bases outside the gene matches: 17. The CDR3 DNA reads TGTGCCAGCAGCTTAGCGGGGACAGGGGTCCCCATTCGCCGGACTGAGCAGTTCTTC. This gives the protein CASSLAGTGVPIRRTEQFF.

The chain is built from TRBV5-4 and TRBJ2-3; 11 bases match TRBD2. This CDR3 contains 16 residues. CDR1 and CDR2 (germline): SGHNT, YYREEE (reference sequence). V shed 1 base and J 4 bases; nucleotides not matched to a gene: 5. The CDR3 DNA follows: TGTGCCAGCAGCTTGAAAGGACTAGCGGGCCCAGATACGCAGTATTTT. As protein: CASSLKGLAGPDTQYF.

A word on this clone: One end of the junction varies from germline; a read error may be responsible. The chain links TRBV7-7 to TRBJ2-1; 7 nucleotides agree with TRBD1. CDR1 and CDR2 from the germline V gene are SSHAT and FNYEAQ (reference sequence). This CDR3 region has 13 residues. CDR3 nucleotides: TGTGCTAGCAGCCCTGGAACCGGGACAGTACAGTTCTTC. Amino acid sequence: CASSPGTGTVQFF.

This rearrangement joins TRBV10-3 to TRBJ2-3; D is unclear. The CDR3 is 12 residues long. CDR1 and CDR2 (germline): ENHRY, SYGVKD. V lost 8 bases to trimming and J lost 0 bases, with 6 bases between them. In DNA, the CDR3 is TGTGCCATCGGGCTGAGCACAGATACGCAGTATTTT. Its protein product is CAIGLSTDTQYF.

The chain has TRBV4-1 and TRBJ2-3; 16 nucleotides line up with TRBD2. Per the germline V gene, CDR1 is MGHRA and CDR2 is YSYEKL. This CDR3 region has 18 residues. V was pared by 4 bases and J by 1 base, with 5 bases of the junction left unmatched. The CDR3 DNA follows: TGCGCCAGCAGCCGCGGGGGACTAGCGGGGGGGGGCACAGATACGCAGTATTTT. Protein product: CASSRGGLAGGGTDTQYF.

V gene TRBV15 combines with J gene TRBJ2-7, with D possibly being TRBD1 (7 bases). V lost 5 bases and J 0 bases, leaving 17 bases between the germline ends. Germline CDR1 is LNHNV and CDR2 is YYDKDF (reference sequence). The CDR3 spans 16 residues. The CDR3 is CATSYGQGGSSYEQYF. CDR3 DNA: TGTGCCACCAGCTATGGTCAGGGGGGTAGCTCCTACGAGCAGTACTTC. The complete variable domain, with remaining parts taken from reference TRBV15 and TRBJ2-7, reads DAMVIQNPRYQVTQFGKPVTLSCSQTLNHNVMYWYQQKSSQAPKLLFHYYDKDFNNEADTPDNFQSRRPNTSFCFLDIRSPGLGDTAMYLCATSYGQGGSSYEQYFGPGTRLTVT.

This rearrangement joins TRBV4-3 to TRBJ1-6, with a weak D call TRBD1 (5 bases). The germline V and J ends were trimmed by 1 base and 0 bases, with 16 bases remaining between them. CDR1 is LGHNA and CDR2 is YSLEER in the germline V gene. The CDR3 totals 19 residues. Here the CDR3 reads CASSQGWGRGSSYNSPLHF. DNA of the CDR3: TGCGCCAGCAGCCAAGGCTGGGGACGGGGGAGCTCCTATAATTCACCCCTCCACTTT.

This clone is a singleton in its sample. V usage is TRBV5-4 and J usage is TRBJ2-7, with 9 bases aligning to TRBD1. The CDR3 is 14 amino acids. The J segment lost 7 bases and the V segment lost 3 bases, leaving 8 bases of the junction unmatched. CDR1 is SGHNT and CDR2 is YYREEE in the germline V gene (reference sequence). The CDR3 nucleotides read TGTGCCAGCAGCTCCCGGGACAGGGCAACGGAGCAGTACTTC. This codes for CASSSRDRATEQYF.

This chain links TRBV5-6 with TRBJ2-5, with D perhaps TRBD2 (6 bases). This CDR3 contains 13 residues. Deletions cut 4 bases from V and 4 bases from J, with 11 bases between. Germline assignment: CDR1 SGHDT and CDR2 YYEEEE. CDR3 bases: TGTGCCAGCAGCGGAGGGGACGGAGAGACCCAGTACTTC. This encodes CASSGGDGETQYF.

The CDR3 DNA follows: TGTGCCAGCAGCTTACTTGGAGGTGGTAGCACAGATACGCAGTATTTT. This sequence encodes CASSLLGGGSTDTQYF. The chain has TRBV7-3 and TRBJ2-3; weak D call: TRBD2 (5 bases). This CDR3 is built from 16 residues. CDR1 SGHTA and CDR2 FQGTGA come from the germline V gene. Trimming removed 2 bases at V and 0 bases at J, with 12 bases between.

This chain joins TRBV28 and TRBJ2-5, with D possibly matching TRBD2 (7 bases). The ends were cut back, 8 bases at V and 5 bases at J, with 12 bases in the middle. Germline V gives CDR1 MDHEN, CDR2 SYDVKM. The CDR3 is made up of 12 amino acids. The CDR3 sequence is CASGRGEETQYF. CDR3 DNA sequence: TGTGCCAGCGGGAGGGGGGAGGAGACCCAGTACTTC.

The CDR3, as DNA: TGCGCCAGCAGCTTGGCCCGGTCTGGCGGGGAGCTGTTTTTT. Translation: CASSLARSGGELFF. This rearrangement joins TRBV5-1 to TRBJ2-2; D is ambiguous. Looked up from germline, CDR1 is SGHRS and CDR2 is YFSETQ. The CDR3 sequence is 14 residues long. V was pared by 0 bases and J by 7 bases, with 10 bases between.

The J gene is TRBJ1-1, the V gene TRBV6-5; TRBD1 might be the D (6 bases). This CDR3 has 12 amino acids. Germline lookup yields CDR1 MNHEY and CDR2 SVGAGI. Trimming cost V 6 bases and J 6 bases, with 11 bases left between them. The CDR3 region is CASSETGAEAFF. CDR3 coding DNA: TGTGCCAGCAGCGAGACAGGTGCTGAAGCTTTCTTT.

The chain joins TRBV7-2 to TRBJ1-1; D uncertain. Germline loops: CDR1 SGHTA, CDR2 FQGNSA. The CDR3 consists of 15 residues. V gave up 1 base and J gave up 5 bases, with 14 bases separating them. The CDR3 loop is CASSLGSQVRTEAFF. For the CDR3, the DNA is TGTGCCAGCAGCTTAGGTTCGCAGGTCAGAACTGAAGCTTTCTTT.

The V call is TRBV5-1, the J call TRBJ1-1; D not resolved. The CDR3 has 14 residues. Germline loops: CDR1 SGHRS, CDR2 YFSETQ. Trimming removed 0 bases at V and 1 base at J, with 7 bases between. The CDR3 here is CASSLGAPNTEAFF. DNA of the CDR3: TGCGCCAGCAGCTTGGGGGCACCGAACACTGAAGCTTTCTTT. Full variable domain (remainder filled in from reference TRBV5-1 and TRBJ1-1): KAGVTQTPRYLIKTRGQQVTLSCSPISGHRSVSWYQQTPGQGLQFLFEYFSETQRNKGNFPGRFSGRQFSNSRSEMNVSTLELGDSALYLCASSLGAPNTEAFFGQGTRLTVV.

J is TRBJ2-6 and V is TRBV5-1; no clear D gene. Germline values: CDR1 SGHRS, CDR2 YFSETQ. The CDR3 runs to 12 residues. V lost 5 bases, J lost 4 bases, and 4 bases lay in between. The DNA for the CDR3 is TGCGCCAGCAGTATAGGGGCCAACGTCCTGACTTTC. This translates into CASSIGANVLTF.

Turning to this clone: An end of the junction differs from the germline gene, which may be a read error. This sequence joins TRBV6-5 and TRBJ1-1; TRBD1 matches at 9 bases. CDR1 is MNHEY and CDR2 is SVGAGI in the germline V gene. The CDR3 covers 15 residues. The CDR3 DNA reads as TGTGCCAGCAGTTACTCTGACAGGGGGAACGCTGAAGCTTTCTTT. The encoded protein is CASSYSDRGNAEAFF.

The V and J genes are TRBV19 and TRBJ2-1; D is unresolved. The CDR3 spans 15 residues. V was clipped by 5 bases and J by 3 bases, with 14 bases between them. CDR1 is LNHDA, CDR2 SQIVND, per germline (reference sequence). The CDR3 DNA is TGTGCCAGTAGTCTGGGCCTCCCCTACTACAATGAGCAGTTCTTC. Its translation is CASSLGLPYYNEQFF.